A single T cell receptor beta chain is shown here with its context. Its antigen is not yet known. Within one base of it there is no much larger clone, and no base qualities were kept. Patients with a history of autoimmune disease or receiving systemic immunosuppression were excluded from the trial. Peripheral blood for TCR sequencing was drawn from every dose cohort at baseline, at cycle 4 day 1 and at cycle 7 day 1. The samples were drawn from a first-in-human, open-label, multicenter phase I dose-escalation trial of ivuxolimab. Adults with locally advanced or metastatic melanoma, renal cell carcinoma, hepatocellular carcinoma or head and neck squamous cell carcinoma were enrolled in the trial. Before TCR sequencing, CD4+ and CD8+ T cells were separately sorted from peripheral blood. This record comes from a study of OX40 agonist ivuxolimab in advanced cancers. A note on the overall study: Ivuxolimab was an agonistic, fully human IgG2 monoclonal antibody directed against OX40 (CD134), a costimulatory receptor. Intravenous ivuxolimab was administered to patients every 2 weeks at six dose levels: 0.01, 0.1, 0.3, 1.5, 3 and 10 mg/kg. Among the 50 to 55 dose-escalation patients, some 19 had hepatocellular carcinoma, about 15 melanoma, 9 renal cell carcinoma and 9 head and neck cancer. In the dose-escalation cohort, 75% to 85% of patients were male, and the mean age was 60 years with a range of about 20 to 90. Patients were allowed to have had prior anti-PD-1, anti-PD-L1 or anti-CTLA-4 therapy, and 40% of the dose-escalation patients had previously received checkpoint inhibitors. Partial responses were achieved by three dose-escalation patients, of whom one had hepatocellular carcinoma and two had cutaneous melanoma. Peripheral TCRbeta sequencing was intended to test whether TCR sequence diversity was altered and clonal T-cell expansion was caused by ivuxolimab. The paper covers the monotherapy dose-escalation part of the phase I ivuxolimab trial, which included N ≈ 52 patients.

Genomic DNA was isolated from the sorted cells so that the TCRbeta CDR3 region could be sequenced. The immunoSEQ Assay was used for sequencing of TCRbeta CDR3 regions. In its TCRdb copy, this immuneACCESS table keeps in-frame sequences only and misses some clones. Where compared with another copy, unresolved V genes explain less than half of these, and the others have no known cause. In all, the sample holds more than 20,000 clones, and 84% of those were seen once. The leading ten clones occupy about 25% of the sample. Points the paper makes about the study in general: After ivuxolimab, CD8+ T cells had more expanded clones than CD4+ T cells on average. At doses of 0.1 to 3.0 mg/kg, clonal expansion of both CD4+ and CD8+ blood T cells was observed from baseline to week 6. Low levels of normalized T-cell clonal expansion were also shown by some nonresponding patients. In the 0.1-3.0 mg/kg groups, partial responders were among the patients with the lowest normalized peripheral clonal expansion, particularly in CD8+ T cells. Antigen specificity was not determined for the clonally expanded peripheral T cells.

The CDR3 sequence holds 13 residues, the cysteine and phenylalanine included. This entry keeps only the CDR3 DNA: 39 bases, framed from base 1. The V end gives up 3 bases and the J end 10 bases, leaving 4 bases in the junction not matched to a gene. CDR1 and CDR2 (MDHEN, SYDVKM) derive from the germline V gene. This TCR came from an adult with an advanced solid tumor such as melanoma, head and neck, liver or kidney cancer. The chain joins TRBV28 to TRBJ2-1, with 9 bases in between that match TRBD2. Sequencing was performed on CD4+ or CD8+ T cells sorted from blood, taken in a trial of the OX40 agonist ivuxolimab. The nucleotide sequence is given as TGTGCCAGCAGTTTCAGGCTAGCGGGAGAGCAGTTCTTC. The encoded protein is CASSFRLAGEQFF.